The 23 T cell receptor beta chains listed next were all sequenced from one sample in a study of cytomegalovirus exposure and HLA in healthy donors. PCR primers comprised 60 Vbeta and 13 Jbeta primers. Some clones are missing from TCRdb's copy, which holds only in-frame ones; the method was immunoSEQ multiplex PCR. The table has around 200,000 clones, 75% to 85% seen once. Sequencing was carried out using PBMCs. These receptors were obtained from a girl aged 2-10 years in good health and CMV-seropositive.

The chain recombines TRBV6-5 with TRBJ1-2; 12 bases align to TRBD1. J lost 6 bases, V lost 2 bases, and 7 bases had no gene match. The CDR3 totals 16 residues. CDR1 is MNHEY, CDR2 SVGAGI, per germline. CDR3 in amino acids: CASSYRDRGQVDGYTF. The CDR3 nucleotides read TGTGCCAGCAGTTACCGGGACAGGGGGCAGGTTGATGGCTACACCTTC.

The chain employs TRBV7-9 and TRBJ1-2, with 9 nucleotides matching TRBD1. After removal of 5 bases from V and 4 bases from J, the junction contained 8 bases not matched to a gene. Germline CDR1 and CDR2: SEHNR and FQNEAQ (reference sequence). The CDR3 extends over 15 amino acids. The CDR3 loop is CASSLMSTGGYGYTF. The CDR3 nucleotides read TGTGCCAGCAGCCTGATGTCGACAGGGGGCTATGGCTACACCTTC.

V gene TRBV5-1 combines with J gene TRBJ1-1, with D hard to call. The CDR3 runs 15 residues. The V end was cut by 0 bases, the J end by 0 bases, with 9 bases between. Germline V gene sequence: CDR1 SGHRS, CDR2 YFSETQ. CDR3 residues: CASSLGSSMNTEAFF. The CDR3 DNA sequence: TGCGCCAGCAGCTTGGGTAGTTCAATGAACACTGAAGCTTTCTTT.

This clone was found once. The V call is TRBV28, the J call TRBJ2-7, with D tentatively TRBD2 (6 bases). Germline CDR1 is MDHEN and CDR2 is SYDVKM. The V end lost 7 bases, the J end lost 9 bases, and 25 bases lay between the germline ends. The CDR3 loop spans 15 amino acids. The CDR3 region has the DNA TGTGCCAGCACCCCTGTCTGGGGGGAGCCCCCCGGGCAGTACTTC. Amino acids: CASTPVWGEPPGQYF. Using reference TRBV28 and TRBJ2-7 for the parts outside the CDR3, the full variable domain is DVKVTQSSRYLVKRTGEKVFLECVQDMDHENMFWYRQDPGLGLRLIYFSYDVKMKEKGDIPEGYSVSREKKERFSLILESASTNQTSMYLCASTPVWGEPPGQYFGPGTRLTVT.

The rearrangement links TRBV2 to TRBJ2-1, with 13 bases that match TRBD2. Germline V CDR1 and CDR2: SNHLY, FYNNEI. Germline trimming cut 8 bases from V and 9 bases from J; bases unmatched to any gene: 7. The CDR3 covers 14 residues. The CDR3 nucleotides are TGTGCCAGCTGCGGGACTAGCGGGACTGGTGAGCAGTTCTTC. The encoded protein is CASCGTSGTGEQFF.

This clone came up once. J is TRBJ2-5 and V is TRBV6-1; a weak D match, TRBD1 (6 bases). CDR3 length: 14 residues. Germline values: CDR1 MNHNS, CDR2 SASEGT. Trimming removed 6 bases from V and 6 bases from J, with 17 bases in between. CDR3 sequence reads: CASSNRRDIQTQYF. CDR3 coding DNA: TGTGCCAGCAGCAACCGCCGGGACATCCAGACCCAGTACTTC.

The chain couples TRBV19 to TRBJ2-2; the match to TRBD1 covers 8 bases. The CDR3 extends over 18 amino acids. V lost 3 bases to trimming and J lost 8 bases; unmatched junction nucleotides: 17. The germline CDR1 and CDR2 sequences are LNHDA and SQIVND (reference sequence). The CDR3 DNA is TGTGCCAGTAGTATTGGACAGGGCCCCGCGACTAAGTCTGGGGAGCTGTTTTTT. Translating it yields CASSIGQGPATKSGELFF. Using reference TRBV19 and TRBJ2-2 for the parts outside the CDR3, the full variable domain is DGGITQSPKYLFRKEGQNVTLSCEQNLNHDAMYWYRQDPGQGLRLIYYSQIVNDFQKGDIAEGYSVSREKKESFPLTVTSAQKNPTAFYLCASSIGQGPATKSGELFFGEGSRLTVL.

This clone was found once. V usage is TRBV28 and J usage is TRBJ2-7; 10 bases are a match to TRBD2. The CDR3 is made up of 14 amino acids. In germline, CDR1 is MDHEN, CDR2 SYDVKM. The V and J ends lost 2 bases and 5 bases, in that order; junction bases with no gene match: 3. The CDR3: CASSLQREGDEQYF. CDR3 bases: TGTGCCAGCAGTTTACAGCGGGAGGGCGACGAGCAGTACTTC.

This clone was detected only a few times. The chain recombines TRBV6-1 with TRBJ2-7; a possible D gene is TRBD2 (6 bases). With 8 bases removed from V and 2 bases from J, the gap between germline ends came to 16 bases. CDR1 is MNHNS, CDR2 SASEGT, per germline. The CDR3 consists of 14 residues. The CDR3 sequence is CASQGGPVTYEQYF. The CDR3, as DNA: TGTGCCAGCCAAGGAGGGCCCGTAACCTACGAGCAGTACTTC.

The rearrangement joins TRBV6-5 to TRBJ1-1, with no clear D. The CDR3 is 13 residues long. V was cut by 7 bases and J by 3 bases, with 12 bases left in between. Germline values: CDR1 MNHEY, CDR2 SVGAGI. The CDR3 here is CASNIGWDTEAFF. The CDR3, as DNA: TGTGCCAGCAATATCGGGTGGGACACTGAAGCTTTCTTT.

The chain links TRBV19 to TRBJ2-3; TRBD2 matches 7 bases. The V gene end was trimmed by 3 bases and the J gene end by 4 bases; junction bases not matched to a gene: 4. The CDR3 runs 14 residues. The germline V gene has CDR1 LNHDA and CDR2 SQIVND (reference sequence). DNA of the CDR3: TGTGCCAGTAGTATCGGGGCGGGGGCAGATACGCAGTATTTT. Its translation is CASSIGAGADTQYF.

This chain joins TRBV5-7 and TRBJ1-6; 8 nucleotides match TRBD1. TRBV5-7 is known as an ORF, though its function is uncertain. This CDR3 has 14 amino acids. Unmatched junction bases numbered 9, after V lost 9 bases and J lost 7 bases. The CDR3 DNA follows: TGTGCCATCGGCGGGACAGGCCGAAATTCACCCCTCCACTTT. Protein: CAIGGTGRNSPLHF.

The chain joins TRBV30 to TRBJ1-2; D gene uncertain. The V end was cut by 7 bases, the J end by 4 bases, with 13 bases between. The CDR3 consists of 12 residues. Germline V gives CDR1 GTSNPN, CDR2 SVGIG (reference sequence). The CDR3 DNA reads TGTGCCTCGGGGATAGGAGGCTATGGCTACACCTTC. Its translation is CASGIGGYGYTF.

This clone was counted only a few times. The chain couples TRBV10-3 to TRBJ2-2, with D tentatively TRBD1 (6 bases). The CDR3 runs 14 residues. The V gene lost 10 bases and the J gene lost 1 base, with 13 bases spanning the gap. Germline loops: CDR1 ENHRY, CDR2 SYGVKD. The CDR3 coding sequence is TGTGCCACGAAAAGGGACAAGAACACCGGGGAGCTGTTTTTT. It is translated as CATKRDKNTGELFF.

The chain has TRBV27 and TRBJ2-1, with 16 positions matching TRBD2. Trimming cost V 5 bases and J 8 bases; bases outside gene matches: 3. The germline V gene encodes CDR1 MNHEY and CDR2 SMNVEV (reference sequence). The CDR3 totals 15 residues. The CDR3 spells CASSGTSGRAYEQFF. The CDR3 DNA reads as TGTGCCAGCAGTGGGACTAGCGGGAGGGCGTATGAGCAGTTCTTC.

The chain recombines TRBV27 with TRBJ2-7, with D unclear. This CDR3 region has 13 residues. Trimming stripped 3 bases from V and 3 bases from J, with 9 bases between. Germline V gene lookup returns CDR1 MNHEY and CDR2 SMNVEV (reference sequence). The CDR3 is CASSLLRGYEQYF. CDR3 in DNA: TGTGCCAGCAGTTTGTTACGCGGCTACGAGCAGTACTTC.

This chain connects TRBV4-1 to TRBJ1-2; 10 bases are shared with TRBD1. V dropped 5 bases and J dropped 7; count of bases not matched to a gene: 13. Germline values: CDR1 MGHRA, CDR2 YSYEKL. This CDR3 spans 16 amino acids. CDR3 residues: CASSESRDRGIFGYTF. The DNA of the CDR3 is TGCGCCAGCAGCGAAAGCCGGGACAGGGGTATCTTTGGCTACACCTTC.

The CDR3 sequence: CASSQLPSGKGYNEQFF. CDR3 DNA sequence: TGTGCCAGCAGCCAATTGCCTAGCGGGAAGGGCTACAATGAGCAGTTCTTC. The chain recombines TRBV4-2 with TRBJ2-1; TRBD2 aligns across 9 bases. This CDR3 comprises 17 residues. Germline CDR1 LGHNA, CDR2 YNFKEQ. V was pared by 2 bases and J by 3 bases, with 8 bases of the junction left unmatched.

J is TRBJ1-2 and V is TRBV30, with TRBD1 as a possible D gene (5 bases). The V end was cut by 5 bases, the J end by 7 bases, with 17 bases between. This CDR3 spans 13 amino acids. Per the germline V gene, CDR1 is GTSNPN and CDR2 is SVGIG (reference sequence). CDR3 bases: TGTGCCTGGTTGGCCAGGGTTGTGTGTGGCTACACCTTC. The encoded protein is CAWLARVVCGYTF. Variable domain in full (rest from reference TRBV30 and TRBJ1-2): SQTIHQWPATLVQPVGSPLSLECTVEGTSNPNLYWYRQAAGRGLQLLFYSVGIGQISSEVPQNLSASRPQDRQFILSSKKLLLSDSGFYLCAWLARVVCGYTFGSGTRLTVV.

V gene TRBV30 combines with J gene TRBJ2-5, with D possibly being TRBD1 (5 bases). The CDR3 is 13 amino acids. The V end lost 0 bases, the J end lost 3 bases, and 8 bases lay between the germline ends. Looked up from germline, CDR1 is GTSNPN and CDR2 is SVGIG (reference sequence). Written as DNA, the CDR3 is TGTGCCTGGAGTGTAGACAGTGAAGAGACCCAGTACTTC. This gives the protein CAWSVDSEETQYF.

In nucleotides, the CDR3 is TGTGCCAGCAGCTTAGCCCCGAGCGGCCCCTACGAGCAGTACTTC. Encoded protein: CASSLAPSGPYEQYF. The chain couples TRBV11-3 to TRBJ2-7; a weak D match, TRBD2 (5 bases). Germline V CDR1 and CDR2: SGHNT, YENEEA. This CDR3 region has 15 residues. The germline V and J ends were trimmed by 1 base and 2 bases, with 12 bases remaining between them.

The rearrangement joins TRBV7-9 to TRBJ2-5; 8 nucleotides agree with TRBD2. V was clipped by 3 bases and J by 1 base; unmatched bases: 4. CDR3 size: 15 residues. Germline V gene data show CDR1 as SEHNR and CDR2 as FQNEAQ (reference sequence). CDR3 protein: CASSFGGEPQETQYF. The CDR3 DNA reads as TGTGCCAGCAGCTTCGGGGGGGAACCCCAAGAGACCCAGTACTTC.

This CDR3 reads CASSSEGQGAYGYTF. CDR3 nucleotides: TGTGCCAGCAGCTCGGAGGGACAGGGGGCCTATGGCTACACCTTC. The V call is TRBV11-2, the J call TRBJ1-2, with 12 positions matching TRBD1. CDR1 is SGHAT and CDR2 is FQNNGV in the germline V gene. V shed 4 bases and J 4 bases; nucleotides not matched to a gene: 4. The CDR3 length is 15 residues. Full variable domain (rest looked up from reference TRBV11-2 and TRBJ1-2): EAGVAQSPRYKIIEKRQSVAFWCNPISGHATLYWYQQILGQGPKLLIQFQNNGVVDDSQLPKDRFSAERLKGVDSTLKIQPAKLEDSAVYLCASSSEGQGAYGYTFGSGTRLTVV.